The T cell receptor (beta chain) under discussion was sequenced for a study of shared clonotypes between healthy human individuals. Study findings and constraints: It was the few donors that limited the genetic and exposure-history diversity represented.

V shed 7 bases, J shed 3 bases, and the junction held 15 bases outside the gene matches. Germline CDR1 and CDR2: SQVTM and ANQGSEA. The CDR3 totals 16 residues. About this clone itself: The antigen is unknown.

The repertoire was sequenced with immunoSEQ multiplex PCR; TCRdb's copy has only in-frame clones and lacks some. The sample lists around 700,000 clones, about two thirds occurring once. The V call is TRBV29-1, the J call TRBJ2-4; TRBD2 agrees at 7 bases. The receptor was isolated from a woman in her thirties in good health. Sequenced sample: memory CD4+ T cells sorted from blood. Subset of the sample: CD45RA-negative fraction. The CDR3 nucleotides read TGCAGCGCCGCCCTGGGGCGGGGGAAGGGCAAAAACATTCAGTACTTC. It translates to CSAALGRGKGKNIQYF.